This passage covers 16 T cell receptor beta chains from one sample sequenced in a study of T cell changes during pregnancy in multiple sclerosis. Clones were sequenced by immunoSEQ multiplex PCR, and TCRdb holds only the in-frame ones, with some missing. The table shows some 51,000 clones, with around 94% occurring only once. This specimen was CD4+ T cells from peripheral blood mononuclear cells, taken in the second trimester of pregnancy. These receptors all stem from a female donor with multiple sclerosis, enrolled in a pregnancy study.

This CDR3 reads CASSLGGPIVDTIYF. The CDR3 DNA reads TGTGCCAGCAGCTTAGGTGGGCCTATCGTTGACACCATATATTTT. The V and J genes are TRBV7-2 and TRBJ1-3; D remains unclear. V was trimmed by 1 base and J by 8 bases, leaving 15 bases between them. This CDR3 spans 15 amino acids. Germline CDR1 and CDR2: SGHTA and FQGNSA. Full variable domain (remainder filled in from reference TRBV7-2 and TRBJ1-3): GAGVSQSPSNKVTEKGKDVELRCDPISGHTALYWYRQSLGQGLEFLIYFQGNSAPDKSGLPSDRFSAERTGGSVSTLTIQRTQQEDSAVYLCASSLGGPIVDTIYFGEGSWLTVV.

J is TRBJ2-6 and V is TRBV5-6; tentatively, D is TRBD2 (6 bases). The ends were cut back, 4 bases at V and 0 bases at J, with 14 bases in the middle. The CDR3 extends over 17 amino acids. Germline V lookup: CDR1 SGHDT, CDR2 YYEEEE. CDR3 coding DNA: TGTGCCAGCAGCCCCACGGGACTGGACTCTGGGGCCAACGTCCTGACTTTC. Encoded protein: CASSPTGLDSGANVLTF.

This chain joins TRBV7-2 and TRBJ1-2, with 7 bases matching TRBD1. The CDR3 is made up of 16 amino acids. Germline values: CDR1 SGHTA, CDR2 FQGNSA. With 0 bases clipped from V and 7 bases from J, the junction kept 11 bases outside the gene matches. The DNA of the CDR3 is TGTGCCAGCAGCTTAGCCGCGACAGGGAAAAGATCTGGCTACACCTTC. Protein: CASSLAATGKRSGYTF.

This rearrangement joins TRBV27 to TRBJ2-1; 14 nucleotides agree with TRBD2. After removal of 6 bases from V and 4 bases from J, the junction contained 5 bases not matched to a gene. This CDR3 spans 16 amino acids. Looked up from germline, CDR1 is MNHEY and CDR2 is SMNVEV (reference sequence). The CDR3 is CASSHRTSGGYNEQFF. The CDR3 nucleotides are TGTGCCAGCAGCCATCGGACTAGCGGGGGGTACAATGAGCAGTTCTTC.

Details on this clone: An end of the junction does not agree with germline; a read error may underlie this. Other DNA variants within this sample encode the same CDR3. The rearrangement joins TRBV7-6 to TRBJ2-2; 7 bases are shared with TRBD2. Germline assignment: CDR1 SGHVS and CDR2 FNYEAQ. This CDR3 contains 14 residues. The DNA of the CDR3 is TGTGCCAGCAGCCCAGTTACTAGCGCCGGGGAGCTGTTTTTC. This sequence encodes CASSPVTSAGELFF.

This rearrangement joins TRBV5-8 to TRBJ2-7; 16 bases agree with TRBD2. The CDR3 runs to 17 residues. The trim removed 5 bases at V and 7 bases at J, leaving 12 bases unmatched. Germline CDR1 and CDR2: SGHTS and YDEGEE. CDR3 amino acids: CASRGLAGGLITREQYF. The CDR3, as DNA: TGTGCCAGCAGGGGACTAGCGGGGGGGCTCATTACTCGGGAGCAGTACTTC.

The chain uses TRBV6-5 and TRBJ2-3; D is uncertain. This CDR3 is 12 amino acids long. V gave up 6 bases and J gave up 8 bases, with 12 bases separating them. The V gene's germline CDR1 is MNHEY and CDR2 SVGAGI. The CDR3 reads CASSPPSPTQYF. The DNA of the CDR3 is TGTGCCAGCAGCCCTCCCTCCCCTACGCAGTATTTT.

The J gene is TRBJ2-2, the V gene TRBV9; perhaps TRBD2 as D (7 bases). This CDR3 contains 17 residues. Per the germline V gene, CDR1 is SGDLS and CDR2 is YYNGEE. With 4 bases removed from V and 6 bases from J, the gap between germline ends came to 22 bases. For the CDR3, the DNA is TGTGCCAGCAGCTCACAGGGAGGGTTTGATTCGCCCGGGGAGCTGTTTTTT. It translates to CASSSQGGFDSPGELFF.

A single count supports this clone. J is TRBJ2-5 and V is TRBV7-3; D remains unclear. Germline V lookup: CDR1 SGHTA, CDR2 FQGTGA. The CDR3 extends over 13 amino acids. Trimming cost V 5 bases and J 5 bases, with 12 bases left between them. CDR3: CASSPSSRETQYF. As DNA, the CDR3 is TGTGCCAGCAGCCCGTCGTCCAGGGAGACCCAGTACTTC.

This sequence joins TRBV11-2 and TRBJ1-3; possibly TRBD1 for D (6 bases). This CDR3 comprises 16 residues. Trimming left V 5 bases short and J 0 bases short, with 14 bases between. The germline CDR1 and CDR2 sequences are SGHAT and FQNNGV. The CDR3 here is CASSDKTGYSGNTIYF. The CDR3 coding sequence is TGTGCCAGCAGCGATAAGACAGGTTACTCTGGAAACACCATATATTTT.

The rearrangement uses TRBV7-3 and TRBJ2-3; TRBD1 aligns across 7 bases. V lost 4 bases to trimming and J lost 8 bases; unmatched junction nucleotides: 15. In germline, CDR1 is SGHTA, CDR2 FQGTGA. The CDR3 extends over 16 amino acids. The CDR3 DNA follows: TGTGCCAGCAGCTCTCCCGAACAGGGGTGGGAAGGTACGCAGTATTTT. Translated, it gives CASSSPEQGWEGTQYF.

Comments on this clone: The junction departs from germline at one end; a sequencing error may be responsible. The chain employs TRBV19 and TRBJ2-3, with a possible D match to TRBD2 (5 bases). From germline, CDR1 is LNHDA and CDR2 SQIVND (reference sequence). This CDR3 contains 15 residues. The CDR3 coding sequence is TGCGCCAGTACTCCCGGAGGCTCCTTCGGCGATACGCAGTATTTT. This codes for CASTPGGSFGDTQYF. The full variable domain, rest sourced from reference TRBV19 and TRBJ2-3, is DGGITQSPKYLFRKEGQNVTLSCEQNLNHDAMYWYRQDPGQGLRLIYYSQIVNDFQKGDIAEGYSVSREKKESFPLTVTSAQKNPTAFYLCASTPGGSFGDTQYFGPGTRLTVL.

The CDR3 region is CASRGPSGNTIYF. The DNA of the CDR3 is TGTGCCTCGCGGGGCCCCTCTGGAAACACCATATATTTT. The chain uses TRBV30 and TRBJ1-3; perhaps TRBD1 as D (5 bases). Germline V gene lookup returns CDR1 GTSNPN and CDR2 SVGIG (reference sequence). The CDR3 has 13 residues. V was pared by 7 bases and J by 0 bases, with 10 bases between.

This chain links TRBV5-6 with TRBJ1-4, with D perhaps TRBD1 (5 bases). Trimming left V 3 bases short and J 3 bases short, with 9 bases between. Germline assignment: CDR1 SGHDT and CDR2 YYEEEE. The CDR3 is 14 residues long. In nucleotides, the CDR3 is TGTGCCAGCAGCTGGGGCGCGGCTAATGAAAAACTGTTTTTT. Translation: CASSWGAANEKLFF. Complete variable domain (other parts from reference TRBV5-6 and TRBJ1-4): DAGVTQSPTHLIKTRGQQVTLRCSPKSGHDTVSWYQQALGQGPQFIFQYYEEEERQRGNFPDRFSGHQFPNYSSELNVNALLLGDSALYLCASSWGAANEKLFFGSGTQLSVL.

The rearrangement links TRBV9 to TRBJ1-2, with 10 bases lining up with TRBD1. The junction had 5 bases not matched to a gene; V was cut back by 4 bases and J by 5 bases. Per the germline V gene, CDR1 is SGDLS and CDR2 is YYNGEE. The CDR3 is made up of 14 amino acids. The chain's CDR3 is CASSKAGQGYGYTF. CDR3 sequence (DNA): TGTGCCAGCAGCAAAGCGGGACAGGGGTATGGCTACACCTTC.

J is TRBJ1-1 and V is TRBV6-5, with D possibly matching TRBD1 (5 bases). CDR1 is MNHEY, CDR2 SVGAGI, per germline. There are 15 residues in the CDR3. Trimming took off 7 bases at V and 6 bases at J, with 21 bases between the two ends. The CDR3 sequence is CASIPPAALGAEAFF. The CDR3 nucleotides read TGTGCCAGCATCCCCCCGGCAGCCCTAGGGGCTGAAGCTTTCTTT.